This TCR beta chain was retrieved from a study of shared clonotypes between healthy human individuals. Using immunoSEQ multiplex PCR, the repertoire was profiled, and TCRdb retains in-frame clones only, with some absent. The top ten clones hold 0.4% to 0.55% of a sample with over a million clones, approximately 98% of them seen once. The CDR3 loop spans 16 amino acids. The V gene end was trimmed by 4 bases and the J gene end by 5 bases; junction bases not matched to a gene: 11. From germline, CDR1 is SGHRS and CDR2 YFSETQ. This receptor was obtained from a man aged 25 to 45 in good health. The chain combines TRBV5-1 with TRBJ2-5; 10 bases fit TRBD2. The sample taken for sequencing was naive CD4+ T cells sorted from blood. Subset specified: CD45RA+ positively selected. The CDR3 DNA reads TGCGCCAGCAGCCTATTCCTAGCGGGAGAGTACGAGACCCAGTACTTC. It is translated as CASSLFLAGEYETQYF.